One T cell receptor (beta chain) is described in this entry. The clone's antigen remains unknown. Base-call qualities are not available, and no considerably larger clone is one nucleotide away. These data originate in a study of beta chain features in type 1 diabetes (dated by TCRdb to 2017 to 2018). About the investigation overall: Mean age, gender distribution, total cell number and subset yield were not different between patients and healthy donors. A total of some 110 million sorted cells were examined across all samples, and the number of cells per subset was strongly correlated with RNA yield. The study compared the TCRB repertoires of sorted circulating CD4+ T cell subsets in recently diagnosed type 1 diabetes patients with those in matched healthy donors. Regulatory and stem cell-like memory subsets were obtained from only 8 patients and roughly eight healthy donors, while naive and central memory subsets were obtained from all 30 or so donors.

Findings and caveats that apply to the study as a whole: Sequencing cDNA rather than genomic DNA could over-represent highly expressing activated cells, although activation and CD3 levels did not differ between groups. The naive, central memory and regulatory TCRB repertoires appeared to resemble one another more closely among patients than among healthy donors. Fewer insertions and more nucleotide deletions at VDJ recombination sites were observed in patients with type 1 diabetes, implying thymic rearrangement abnormalities. A moderate but significant shortening of TCRB CDR3 length was observed in type 1 diabetes patients in all four CD4+ subsets. Shorter templates might be favored by PCR, yet because patient and control samples were amplified and corrected together, any such skew would affect both groups equally. Because the HLA sub-analyses included only small numbers of individuals, any influence of HLA type on TCRB rearrangement was left unresolved.

The entire isolated RNA was reverse transcribed using the High Capacity cDNA Reverse Transcription Kit, and thus expressed TCRB transcripts were sequenced. Naive, central memory and regulatory T cell samples underwent deep immunoSEQ sequencing, averaging about 3.3 million total reads per sample. Sorted cells were lysed in RLT buffer and RNA was extracted with DNase-treated RNeasy Micro or Mini kits, depending on cell number. To prevent cross-contamination, each cell subset was processed individually, whereas patient and healthy donor samples were processed jointly. The immunoSEQ multiplex PCR was used to amplify TCRB sequences from cDNA, yielding 87-bp fragments that span the CDR3 region. The amplicons were sequenced using the Illumina HiSeq platform. Turning to the authors' computational methods: Synthetic template baselines were used to correct PCR bias computationally, reads within Hamming distance 2 were collapsed together, and singletons that could not be merged were discarded. Reads were aligned against IMGT so that V, D and J genes, CDR3 length and insertions or deletions at six rearrangement sites could be assigned. Within each subset, clonotype counts were normalized to sorted cell number, after which true diversity and Gini coefficients were computed with the tcR R package. The overlap coefficient, calculated on TCRB nucleotide sequences, was used to quantify repertoire sharing. Out-of-frame TCRB sequences from naive cells were analyzed as a proxy for the pre-selection repertoire. In TCRdb, the immuneACCESS table is reduced to in-frame sequences with V and J assigned. These tables do not hold every clone; where another copy was compared, an unresolved V gene accounts for under half, and the others remain unexplained. V, J and clone size are taken as reported in that table, and D and trimming were inferred from the DNA itself. The sample contains some 410,000 clones, roughly 10% of them found a single time. Of the sample, over 0.035% falls within the top ten clones.

V is pared back by 6 bases and J by 0 bases, with 11 bases lying between the germline termini. From a lookup of the germline V gene, CDR1 and CDR2 are ENHRY and SYGVKD. From the cysteine up to the phenylalanine, the CDR3 has a length of 14 residues. The DNA shown is the 42-base CDR3, in frame from base 1. From each donor, a single peripheral blood sample of around 120 mL on average was drawn into heparinised tubes. A BD FACSAria II and a panel including CD45RO, CCR7, CD25, CD127, CD95 and CD27 were used to sort naive, central memory, regulatory and stem cell-like memory CD4+ T cells. A purity above 98% was achieved for all sorted populations. PBMCs were isolated immediately by Lymphoprep density gradient centrifugation and stained directly without culture. So that batch effects would be minimized, each experiment stained and sorted samples in pairs, pairing one healthy donor with one patient.

The chain employs TRBV10-3 and TRBJ1-1, and TRBD1 may be the D gene, going by 6 matching bases. Sequenced input: naive CD4+ T cells from blood. Taken with the paper, the label for cell subset or site translates to: true naive CD4+ T cells. The source is a woman between 18 and 29 years old in good health. CDR3 loop: CAISRDTLNTEAFF. The base sequence is TGTGCCATCAGCAGGGACACCTTGAACACTGAAGCTTTCTTT.